The next 10 T cell receptor beta chains were all read from a single sample in a study of blood T cell repertoires in COVID-19. Repertoires were generated with immunoSEQ multiplex PCR, while TCRdb's copy carries only in-frame clones and drops some. The sample records hundreds of thousands of clones, more than 70% being singletons. Material for sequencing was PBMCs or T cells enriched from blood (not recorded which). All receptors derive from a woman in her forties or fifties who had recovered from COVID-19.

This rearrangement joins TRBV11-2 to TRBJ1-3; D is undetermined. Trimming pared 6 bases from V and 2 bases from J, leaving 8 bases between. The CDR3 consists of 13 residues. In germline, CDR1 is SGHAT, CDR2 FQNNGV. CDR3: CASRRVPGNTIYF. CDR3 DNA: TGTGCCAGCAGGAGGGTTCCTGGAAACACCATATATTTT.

The chain employs TRBV7-9 and TRBJ2-7, with D uncertain. V was pared by 3 bases and J by 3 bases, with 6 bases between. The CDR3 length is 12 residues. Germline lookup yields CDR1 SEHNR and CDR2 FQNEAQ (reference sequence). The CDR3 reads CASSFRIYEQYF. In nucleotides, the CDR3 is TGTGCCAGCAGCTTCAGGATCTACGAGCAGTACTTC. The full variable domain, in which reference TRBV7-9 and TRBJ2-7 provide the parts outside the CDR3, is DTGVSQNPRHKITKRGQNVTFRCDPISEHNRLYWYRQTLGQGPEFLTYFQNEAQLEKSRLLSDRFSAERPKGSFSTLEIQRTEQGDSAMYLCASSFRIYEQYFGPGTRLTVT.

In its sample, this clone was seen once. V usage is TRBV11-3 and J usage is TRBJ2-3; 8 bases line up with TRBD2. The CDR3 is 16 amino acids. Germline-derived CDR1 and CDR2 are SGHNT and YENEEA. With V trimmed by 1 base and J by 4 bases, 7 bases remained unmatched. CDR3 amino acids: CASSLVVAGGADTQYF. The CDR3 nucleotides read TGTGCCAGCAGCTTAGTTGTGGCGGGGGGCGCAGATACGCAGTATTTT.

The chain combines TRBV3-1 (or the pseudogene TRBV3-2) with TRBJ1-5; TRBD1 agrees at 8 bases. Germline V gene data show CDR1 as LGHDT and CDR2 as YNNKEL (reference sequence). This CDR3 is built from 18 residues. J was trimmed by 1 base and V by 0 bases; bases with no gene match: 8. This chain's CDR3 is CASSQDFQGQASNQPQHF. CDR3 nucleotide sequence: TGTGCCAGCAGCCAAGATTTCCAGGGACAGGCGAGCAATCAGCCCCAGCATTTT.

This chain uses TRBV19 with TRBJ2-3; D uncertain. V was cut by 2 bases and J by 0 bases, with 9 bases left in between. The CDR3 spans 15 residues. CDR1 is LNHDA and CDR2 is SQIVND in the germline V gene (reference sequence). This CDR3 reads CASSIFPLSTDTQYF. Written as DNA, the CDR3 is TGTGCCAGTAGTATATTCCCCCTGAGCACAGATACGCAGTATTTT.

This clone has only a few counts. The V call is TRBV12-3 or TRBV12-4, the J call TRBJ1-2; D ambiguous. The CDR3 is 12 amino acids. With 7 bases removed from V and 1 base from J, the gap between germline ends came to 7 bases. As DNA, the CDR3 is TGTGCCAGCAATTCGTTTAACTATGGCTACACCTTC. Amino acid sequence: CASNSFNYGYTF.

The chain is built from TRBV11-2 and TRBJ2-4; D may be TRBD1 (7 bases). The CDR3 loop spans 19 amino acids. CDR1 is SGHAT, CDR2 FQNNGV, per germline. V was shortened by 5 bases and J by 1 base, with 24 bases between the two germline ends. CDR3 sequence: CASSPKATQGRSAKNIQYF. The CDR3 nucleotides read TGTGCCAGCAGCCCCAAGGCGACACAGGGGAGGTCGGCCAAAAACATTCAGTACTTC.

As concerns this clone: The germline gene is not matched at one end of the junction; a read error may be the cause. The chain recombines TRBV11-2 with TRBJ1-1; no reliable D call. The CDR3 is 14 amino acids. Per the germline V gene, CDR1 is SGHAT and CDR2 is FQNNGV. The CDR3 nucleotides are TGTGCCAGCAGCACACCCAAGGGCGGGAATGAAGTTTTCTTT. This encodes CASSTPKGGNEVFF.

CDR3 in amino acids: CASTKGGEAFF. In nucleotides, the CDR3 is TGTGCCAGTACCAAAGGGGGTGAAGCTTTCTTT. The rearrangement links TRBV19 to TRBJ1-1, with D tentatively TRBD1 (6 bases). The V and J ends lost 7 bases and 7 bases respectively, with 10 bases between them. This CDR3 contains 11 residues. Germline V lookup: CDR1 LNHDA, CDR2 SQIVND (reference sequence).

This clone was picked up one time. The rearrangement uses TRBV28 and TRBJ1-5; 9 nucleotides align to TRBD1. Trimming took 9 bases from V and 9 from J; bases not matched to a gene: 15. Per the germline V gene, CDR1 is MDHEN and CDR2 is SYDVKM. CDR3 size: 15 residues. CDR3 region: CASGQGILALPPQHF. DNA of the CDR3: TGTGCCAGTGGACAGGGGATCTTGGCCCTTCCGCCCCAGCATTTT. Full variable domain (missing parts from reference TRBV28 and TRBJ1-5): DVKVTQSSRYLVKRTGEKVFLECVQDMDHENMFWYRQDPGLGLRLIYFSYDVKMKEKGDIPEGYSVSREKKERFSLILESASTNQTSMYLCASGQGILALPPQHFGDGTRLSIL.